These T cell receptor beta chains were read from a single sample in a study of graft-versus-host responses after intestinal transplantation. No antigen is known for these receptors. The table came from immunoSEQ multiplex PCR; TCRdb's copy has only in-frame clones and leaves some out. The repertoire holds approximately 97,000 clones, with roughly 91% as singletons. The sequencing here drew on unstimulated CD4+ T cells sorted from spleen or lymph node cells, taken before transplant. These receptors were collected from a human donor who was the organ donor for an intestinal transplant. Both conserved end residues are part of each CDR3. D genes are given only for firm matches. Clone size is shown for a subset of rows, as once, few, many or a class of expanded clone.

size | D | J | V | DNA | CDR3
. | TRBD1 | TRBJ1-6 | TRBV28 | TGTGCCAGCAGCTCGGGACAGTTCTATAATTCACCCCTCCACTTT | CASSSGQFYNSPLHF
. | TRBD1 | TRBJ1-3 | TRBV4-1 | TGCGCCAGCAGATCGATCTACAGGGGGTACTCTGGAAACACCATATATTTT | CASRSIYRGYSGNTIYF
. | . | TRBJ1-4 | TRBV4-1 | TGCGCCAGCATCGCAATCGGAGGTGAAAAACTGTTTTTT | CASIAIGGEKLFF
. | TRBD1 | TRBJ2-1 | TRBV29-1 | TGCAGCGCCGAAGGGACAGGGGGGAGGTTCTTC | CSAEGTGGRFF
. | TRBD1 | TRBJ1-1 | TRBV5-1 | TGCGCCAGCAGCCGCGGACAGGACACTGAAGCTTTCTTT | CASSRGQDTEAFF
. | . | TRBJ1-5 | TRBV4-1 | TGCGCCAGCAGCCAGCCCATTCAGGGAGGAAAACAGCCCCAGCATTTT | CASSQPIQGGKQPQHF
. | TRBD1 | TRBJ2-6 | TRBV7-9 | TGTGCCAGCAGCCGCTATGGACAGGTCTACTCTGGGGCCAACGTCCTGACTTTC | CASSRYGQVYSGANVLTF
. | TRBD1 | TRBJ2-2 | TRBV4-3 | TGCGCCAGCAGCCGAACGGACAGGGAGGTCACCGGGGAGCTGTTTTTT | CASSRTDREVTGELFF
. | . | TRBJ2-2 | TRBV7-6 | TGTGCCAGCAGCTTCCAAGCCACCGGGGAGCTGTTTTTT | CASSFQATGELFF
. | TRBD2 | TRBJ2-3 | TRBV4-2 | TGTGCCAGCAGCCCAGGACTAGCGGGGGGGCCTAGCACAGATACGCAGTATTTT | CASSPGLAGGPSTDTQYF
. | . | TRBJ2-5 | TRBV15 | TGTGCCACCAGCAGAGACCCAGGGGGGGAGACCCAGTACTTC | CATSRDPGGETQYF
. | . | TRBJ1-1 | TRBV5-6 | TGTGCCAGCAGCCTTGTCGGGGGGCAGCGGGGTGAAGCTTTCTTT | CASSLVGGQRGEAFF
. | . | TRBJ2-4 | TRBV15 | TGTGCCACCAGCAGAGCATCAAACATTCAGTACTTC | CATSRASNIQYF
. | . | TRBJ1-2 | TRBV9 | TGTGCCAGCAGCGTAGTCGGAGTTGGGTATGGCTACACCTTC | CASSVVGVGYGYTF
. | . | TRBJ1-2 | TRBV4-2 | TGTGCCAGCAGCGGATACTACCAAAACTATGGCTACACCTTC | CASSGYYQNYGYTF
. | TRBD1 | TRBJ1-6 | TRBV5-5 | TGTGCCAGCAGCTTCCTACAGGGGGGATCACCCCTCCACTTT | CASSFLQGGSPLHF
once | . | TRBJ2-7 | TRBV21-1 | TGTGCCAGCAGCAAAGCCCGACAGGCCAGCTCCTACGAGCAGTACTTC | CASSKARQASSYEQYF
. | . | TRBJ2-5 | TRBV20-1 | TGCAGTGCAATGACTAGACAGACCCAGTACTTC | CSAMTRQTQYF
. | TRBD1 | TRBJ2-4 | TRBV28 | TGTGCCATCGGGACAGGGGCCCATGGCATTCAGTACTTC | CAIGTGAHGIQYF
. | TRBD1 | TRBJ1-5 | TRBV19 | TGTGCCAGTAGGGAGACAGGGCGCATGAATCAGCCCCAGCATTTT | CASRETGRMNQPQHF
. | TRBD1 | TRBJ2-2 | TRBV6-1 | TGTGCCGGGGGACAGCTTAACACCGGGGAGCTGTTTTTT | CAGGQLNTGELFF
. | . | TRBJ1-1 | TRBV4-1 | TGCGCCAGCAGCCCCTCAGGTGGTGTAACTGAAGCTTTCTTT | CASSPSGGVTEAFF
. | . | TRBJ2-3 | TRBV2 | TGTGCCAGCAGTGGGAGGGTTGGGAGAGATACGCAGTATTTT | CASSGRVGRDTQYF